This T cell receptor (beta chain) derives from a study of OX40 agonist ivuxolimab in advanced cancers. Study background: Ivuxolimab, which is an agonistic anti-OX40 (CD134) antibody, was administered to the patients. All patients had ivuxolimab intravenously every 2 weeks at 0.01 to 10 mg/kg.

The V gene's germline CDR1 is SGHAT and CDR2 FQNNGV. V dropped 5 bases and J dropped 1 base, with 11 bases sitting between them. This CDR3 is built from 15 residues. Study-level results: Clonal expansion from baseline to week 6 occurred in both CD4+ and CD8+ T cells.

Details on this clone: No antigen is known for it.

Profiling relied on immunoSEQ multiplex PCR, and the TCRdb table lists in-frame clones only, not all of them. The data show tens of thousands of clones, roughly nine tenths seen once. The chain recombines TRBV11-2 with TRBJ2-2, with a weak D call TRBD2 (5 bases). The specimen was CD4+ or CD8+ T cells sorted from blood, collected in a trial of the OX40 agonist ivuxolimab. This sequence originates from an adult with an advanced solid tumor such as melanoma, head and neck, liver or kidney cancer. This CDR3 is CASSRTALNTGELFF. Written as DNA, the CDR3 is TGTGCCAGCAGCAGGACTGCTCTGAACACCGGGGAGCTGTTTTTT.